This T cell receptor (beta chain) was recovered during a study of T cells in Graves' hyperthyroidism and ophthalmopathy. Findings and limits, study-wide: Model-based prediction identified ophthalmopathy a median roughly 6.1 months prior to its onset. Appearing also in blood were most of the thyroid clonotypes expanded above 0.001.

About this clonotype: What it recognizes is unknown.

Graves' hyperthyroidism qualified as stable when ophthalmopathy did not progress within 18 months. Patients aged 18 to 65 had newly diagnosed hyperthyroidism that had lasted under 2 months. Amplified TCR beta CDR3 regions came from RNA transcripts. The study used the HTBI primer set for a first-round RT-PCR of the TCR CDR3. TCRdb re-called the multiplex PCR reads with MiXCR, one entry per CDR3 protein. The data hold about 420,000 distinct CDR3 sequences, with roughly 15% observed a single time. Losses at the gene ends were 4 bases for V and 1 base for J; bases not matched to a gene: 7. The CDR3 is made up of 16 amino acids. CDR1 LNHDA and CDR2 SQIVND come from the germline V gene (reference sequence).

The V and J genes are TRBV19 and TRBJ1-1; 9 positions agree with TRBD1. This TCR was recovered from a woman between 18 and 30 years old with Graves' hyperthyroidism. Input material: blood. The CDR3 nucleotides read TGTGCCAGTAGTACACAGGACAGGGGAACGAACACTGAAGCTTTCTTT. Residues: CASSTQDRGTNTEAFF.